This entry describes one T cell receptor (beta chain). The sample belongs to a study of PD-1 blockade in mismatch repair-deficient tumors. Study overall: All were previously treated, progressing patients with eleven to twelve mismatch repair-deficient cancer types.

Measured with immunoSEQ multiplex PCR; TCRdb has only the in-frame clones, and not every one. This sample has about 9,100 clones, with about 85% found just once. PCR or immunohistochemistry showed mismatch repair deficiency in every enrolled patient. Germline V gene sequence: CDR1 SGHVS, CDR2 FNYEAQ. The CDR3 runs to 15 residues. V gave up 1 base and J gave up 5 bases, with 12 bases separating them. The input for sequencing was PBMCs, taken about 47 weeks after starting pembrolizumab. The receptor was derived from an adult with mismatch repair-deficient cancer. The rearrangement links TRBV7-6 to TRBJ1-5; D is ambiguous. The CDR3 DNA reads TGTGCCAGCAGCTTAGATCCCGACGGGTATCAGCCCCAGCATTTT. Translation gives CASSLDPDGYQPQHF.